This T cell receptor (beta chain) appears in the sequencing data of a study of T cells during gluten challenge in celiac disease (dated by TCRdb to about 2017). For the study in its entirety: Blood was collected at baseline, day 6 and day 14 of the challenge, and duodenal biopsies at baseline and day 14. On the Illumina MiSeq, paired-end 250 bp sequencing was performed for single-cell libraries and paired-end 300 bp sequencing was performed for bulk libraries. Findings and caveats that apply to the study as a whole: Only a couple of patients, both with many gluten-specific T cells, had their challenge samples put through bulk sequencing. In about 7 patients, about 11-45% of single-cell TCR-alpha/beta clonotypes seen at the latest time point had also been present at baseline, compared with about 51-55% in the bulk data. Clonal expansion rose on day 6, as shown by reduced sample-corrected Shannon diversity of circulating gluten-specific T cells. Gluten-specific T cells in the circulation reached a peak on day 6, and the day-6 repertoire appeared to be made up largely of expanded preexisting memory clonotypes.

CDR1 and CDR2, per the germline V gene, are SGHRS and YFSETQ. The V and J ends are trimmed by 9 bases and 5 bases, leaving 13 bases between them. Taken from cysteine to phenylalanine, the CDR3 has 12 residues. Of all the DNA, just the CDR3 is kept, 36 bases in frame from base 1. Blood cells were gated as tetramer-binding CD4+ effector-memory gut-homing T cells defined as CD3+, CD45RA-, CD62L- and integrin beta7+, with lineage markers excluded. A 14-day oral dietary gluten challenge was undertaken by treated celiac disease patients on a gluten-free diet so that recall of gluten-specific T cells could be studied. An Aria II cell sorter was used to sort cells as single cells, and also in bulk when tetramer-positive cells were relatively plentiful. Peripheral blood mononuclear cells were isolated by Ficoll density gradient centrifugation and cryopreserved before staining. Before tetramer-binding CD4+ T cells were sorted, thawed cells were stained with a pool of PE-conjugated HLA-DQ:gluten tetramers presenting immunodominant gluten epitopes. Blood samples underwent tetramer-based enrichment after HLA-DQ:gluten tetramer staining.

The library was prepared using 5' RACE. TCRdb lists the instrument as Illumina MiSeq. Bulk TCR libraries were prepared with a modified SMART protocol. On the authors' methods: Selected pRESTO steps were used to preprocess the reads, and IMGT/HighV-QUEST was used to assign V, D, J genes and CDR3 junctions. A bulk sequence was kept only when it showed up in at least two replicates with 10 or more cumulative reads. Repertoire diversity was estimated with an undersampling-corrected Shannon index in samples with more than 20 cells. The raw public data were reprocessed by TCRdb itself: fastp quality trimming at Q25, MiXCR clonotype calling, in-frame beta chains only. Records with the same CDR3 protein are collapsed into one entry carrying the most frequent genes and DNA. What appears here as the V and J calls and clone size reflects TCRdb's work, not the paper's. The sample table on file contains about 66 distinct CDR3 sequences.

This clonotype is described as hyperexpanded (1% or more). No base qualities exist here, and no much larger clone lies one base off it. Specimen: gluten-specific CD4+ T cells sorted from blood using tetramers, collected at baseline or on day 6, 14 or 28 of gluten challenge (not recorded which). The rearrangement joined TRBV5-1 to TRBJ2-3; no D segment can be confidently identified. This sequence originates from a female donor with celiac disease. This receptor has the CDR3 CATTLAGDTQYF. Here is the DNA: TGCGCCACCACTCTGGCCGGAGATACGCAGTATTTT.